Sequencing of this TCR beta chain was carried out in a study of cytomegalovirus exposure and HLA in healthy donors. Study-wide findings and caveats: Most sequenced TCRs were rare (though some public TCRs occurred in many donors).

Unmatched junction bases numbered 11, after V lost 6 bases and J lost 13 bases. There are 14 residues in the CDR3. Per the germline V gene, CDR1 is MGHRA and CDR2 is YSYEKL. A word on this clone: The antigen is unknown.

Measured with immunoSEQ multiplex PCR; TCRdb has only the in-frame clones, and not every one. The sample has about 120,000 clones; roughly 89% are singletons. The source of this sequence is a woman younger than 35 in good health and CMV-seronegative. The chain employs TRBV4-1 and TRBJ2-1, with TRBD2 matching over 11 bases. Source material: PBMCs. The CDR3 loop reads CASRPSGRLAPQFF. The CDR3 DNA reads as TGCGCCAGCAGGCCTAGCGGGAGGTTGGCACCACAGTTCTTC.